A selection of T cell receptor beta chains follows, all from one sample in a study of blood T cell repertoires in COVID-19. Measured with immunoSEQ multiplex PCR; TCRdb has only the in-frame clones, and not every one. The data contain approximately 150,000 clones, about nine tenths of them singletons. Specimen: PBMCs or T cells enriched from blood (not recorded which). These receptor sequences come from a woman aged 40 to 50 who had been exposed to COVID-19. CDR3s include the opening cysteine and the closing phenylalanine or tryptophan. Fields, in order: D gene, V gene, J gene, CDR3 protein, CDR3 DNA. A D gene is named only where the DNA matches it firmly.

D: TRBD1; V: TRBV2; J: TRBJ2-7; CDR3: CASSSPTGNYEQYF; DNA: TGTGCCAGCAGTTCTCCGACAGGGAACTACGAGCAGTACTTC
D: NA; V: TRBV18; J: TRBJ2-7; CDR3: CASSPSGVGYEQYF; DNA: TGTGCCAGCTCACCGTCAGGGGTAGGGTACGAGCAGTACTTC
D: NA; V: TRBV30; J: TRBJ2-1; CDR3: CASLSGNRYTHNEQFF; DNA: TGTGCCTCTCTGAGCGGCAACCGGTATACTCACAATGAGCAGTTCTTC
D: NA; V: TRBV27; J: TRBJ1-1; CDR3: CASSLSAPGYTEAFF; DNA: TGTGCCAGCAGCCTATCCGCTCCAGGGTACACTGAAGCTTTCTTT
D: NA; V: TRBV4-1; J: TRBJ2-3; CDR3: CASSQEPGSTQYF; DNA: TGCGCCAGCAGCCAAGAACCCGGGTCTACGCAGTATTTT
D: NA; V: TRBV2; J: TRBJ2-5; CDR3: CASSLTRGYETQYF; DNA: TGTGCCAGCAGCCTCACCCGGGGATACGAGACCCAGTACTTC
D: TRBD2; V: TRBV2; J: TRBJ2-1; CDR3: CASSAGTSRYNEQFF; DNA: TGTGCCAGCAGTGCCGGGACTAGCCGCTACAATGAGCAGTTCTTC
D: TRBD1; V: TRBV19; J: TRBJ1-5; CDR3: CASSVQGAWGNQPQHF; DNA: TGTGCCAGTAGTGTGCAGGGGGCTTGGGGAAATCAGCCCCAGCATTTT
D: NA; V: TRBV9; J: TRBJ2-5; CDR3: CASSQGGRQAGETQYF; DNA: TGTGCCAGCAGCCAAGGGGGTAGGCAGGCTGGAGAGACCCAGTACTTC
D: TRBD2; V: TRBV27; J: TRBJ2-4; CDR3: CASSTTSGGGNIQYF; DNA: TGTGCCAGCAGTACCACTAGCGGGGGAGGAAACATTCAGTACTTC
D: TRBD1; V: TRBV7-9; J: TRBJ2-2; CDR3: CASSPGTANTGELFF; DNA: TGTGCCAGCAGCCCTGGGACAGCGAACACCGGGGAGCTGTTTTTT
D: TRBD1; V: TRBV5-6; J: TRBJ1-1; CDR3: CASSTLDRAAEAFF; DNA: TGTGCCAGCAGCACCTTGGACAGGGCGGCTGAAGCTTTCTTT
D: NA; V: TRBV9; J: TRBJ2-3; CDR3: CASSPRGRGYTDTQYF; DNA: TGTGCCAGCAGCCCCCGAGGGCGGGGCTACACAGATACGCAGTATTTT
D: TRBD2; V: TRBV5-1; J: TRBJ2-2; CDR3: CASSFGGTNTGELFF; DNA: TGCGCCAGCAGCTTCGGGGGGACGAACACCGGGGAGCTGTTTTTT